This entry concerns a single T cell receptor (beta chain). What it binds is not known. The data derive from a study of cytomegalovirus exposure and HLA in healthy donors. Points from the study as a whole: Earlier results showed most TCR beta V segments being productive about 90% or about 30% of the time.

Use of 60 Vbeta and 13 Jbeta primers characterized the PCR. Data came from immunoSEQ multiplex PCR; TCRdb stores just in-frame clones and leaves some out. Seen here are tens of thousands of clones, approximately 78% observed once, and the top ten hold 4% to 5%. Specimen: PBMCs. The sequence derives from a man between 40 and 49 years old in good health and CMV-seronegative.

CDR3 DNA sequence: TGTGCCATCAGTGTCGGAGAGACCCAGTACTTC. Amino acids: CAISVGETQYF. The chain is built from TRBV10-3 and TRBJ2-5; the D is unclear. The germline V gene encodes CDR1 ENHRY and CDR2 SYGVKD. V gave up 4 bases and J gave up 4 bases, with 4 bases separating them. The CDR3 runs 11 residues.